This record looks at one T cell receptor (beta chain) sequence and its context. Its antigen is as yet unknown. Germline V lookup: CDR1 MNHNS, CDR2 SASEGT. The CDR3 has 13 amino acids. The data belong to a study of T cells expressing NK-cell markers. Study-wide background: Cells sorted as CD3+CD56+NKG2C+, CD3+CD56+NKG2C- and CD3+CD56-NKG2C+ T cells supplied the TCR beta repertoires. Study conclusions and caveats: Similarly, these clonotypes led the CD3+CD56-NKG2C+ fraction as well in a handful of donors. The share of CD8+ T cells held by dominant NKG2C+ clonotypes was roughly 1.0-8% in over 5 donors.

With the 5' RACE reads reprocessed, TCRdb shows one record per CDR3 protein and no DNA. The sample table sets out 350,000 to 450,000 distinct CDR3 sequences. Sequencing was done on a sample of blood T cells: a sorted CD56 or NKG2C T cell subset, CD4+ or CD8+ T cells, or bulk PBMC T cells (not recorded which). The chain recombines TRBV6-1 with TRBJ2-2; TCRdb picks TRBD2, but there is no DNA to check that call. This receptor was identified in a man aged 18-69 years in good health. CDR3 region: CARIAGGPGELFF.